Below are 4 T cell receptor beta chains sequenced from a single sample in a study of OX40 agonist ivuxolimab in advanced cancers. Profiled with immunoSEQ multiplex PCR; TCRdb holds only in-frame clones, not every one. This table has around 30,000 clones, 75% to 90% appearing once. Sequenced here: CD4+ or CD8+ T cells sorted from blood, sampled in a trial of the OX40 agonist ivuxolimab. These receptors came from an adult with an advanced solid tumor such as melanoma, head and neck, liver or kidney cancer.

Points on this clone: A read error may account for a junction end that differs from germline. The chain's CDR3 is CATSVAGVVLNEQFF. CDR3 DNA: TGTGCCACCAGCGTGGCGGGAGTGGTGCTGAATGAGCAGTTCTTC. The rearrangement links TRBV11-1 to TRBJ2-1; 7 bases align to TRBD2. The CDR3 sequence is 15 residues long. The germline gives CDR1 SGHAT, CDR2 FQDESV (reference sequence).

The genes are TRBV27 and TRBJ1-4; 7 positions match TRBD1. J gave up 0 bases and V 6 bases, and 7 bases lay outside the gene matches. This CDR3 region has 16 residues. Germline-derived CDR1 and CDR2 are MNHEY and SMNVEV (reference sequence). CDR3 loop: CASRIYTGATNEKLFF. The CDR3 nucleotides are TGTGCCAGCAGGATATATACAGGGGCAACTAATGAAAAACTGTTTTTT.

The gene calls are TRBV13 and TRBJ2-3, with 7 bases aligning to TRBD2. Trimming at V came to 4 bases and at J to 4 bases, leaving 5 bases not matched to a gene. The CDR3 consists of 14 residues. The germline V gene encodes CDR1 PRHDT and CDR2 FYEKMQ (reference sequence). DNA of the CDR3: TGTGCCAGCAGCTCCGGTGCGGGAGCAGATACGCAGTATTTT. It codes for CASSSGAGADTQYF.

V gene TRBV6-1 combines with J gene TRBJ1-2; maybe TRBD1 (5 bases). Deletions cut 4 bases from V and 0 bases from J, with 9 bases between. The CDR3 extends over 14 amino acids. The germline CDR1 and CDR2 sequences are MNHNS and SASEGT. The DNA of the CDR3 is TGTGCCAGCAGTGGGGGCAGCACTAACTATGGCTACACCTTC. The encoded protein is CASSGGSTNYGYTF.